A single sample gave rise to the 2 T cell receptor beta chains below, sequenced in a study of OX40 agonist ivuxolimab in advanced cancers. This table comes from immunoSEQ multiplex PCR, and its TCRdb copy is limited to in-frame clones, with some not included. This table holds nearly 45,000 clones, more than 80% found once. The sample here was CD4+ or CD8+ T cells sorted from blood, taken in a trial of the OX40 agonist ivuxolimab. Every receptor here comes from an adult with an advanced solid tumor such as melanoma, head and neck, liver or kidney cancer.

In its sample, this clone was seen once. The chain has TRBV11-3 and TRBJ1-1, with a possible D match to TRBD1 (6 bases). Per germline, CDR1 SGHNT and CDR2 YENEEA. The V and J ends lost 7 bases and 1 base respectively, with 10 bases between them. This CDR3 contains 13 residues. CDR3 sequence reads: CASTWTENTEAFF. For the CDR3, the DNA is TGTGCCAGCACCTGGACAGAGAACACTGAAGCTTTCTTT.

The V gene is TRBV7-8, the J gene TRBJ2-1, with D possibly matching TRBD2 (5 bases). V lost 6 bases, J lost 9 bases, and 12 bases lay in between. CDR3 length equals 12 residues. Looked up from germline, CDR1 is SGHVS and CDR2 is FQNEAQ. CDR3 DNA: TGTGCCAGCAGTTATGGACTCCCTGAGCAGTTCTTC. Residues: CASSYGLPEQFF.